These 9 T cell receptor beta chains were all obtained from the same sample, sequenced in a study of early T cells in non-severe SARS-CoV-2 infection. A single record per CDR3 protein comes from TCRdb applying MiXCR to the 5' RACE reads. The sample gives roughly 60,000 distinct CDR3 sequences, about an eighth of which show up once; 4% to 5% is in the top ten. Material for sequencing was whole blood. The receptors shown here come from an adult who was a healthcare worker with PCR-confirmed SARS-CoV-2 infection or an uninfected control (not recorded which).

The V call is TRBV5-4, the J call TRBJ1-2; TRBD1 is a possible D gene (6 bases). CDR1 and CDR2 (germline): SGHNT, YYREEE (reference sequence). Trimming took off 1 base at V and 4 bases at J, with 14 bases between the two ends. CDR3 length: 15 residues. The CDR3 region has the DNA TGTGCCAGCAGCTTGAGGGGGGTGATAGGCTATGGCTACACCTTC. Its translation is CASSLRGVIGYGYTF.

This clonotype was seen more than once but under ten times. This chain connects TRBV20-1 to TRBJ1-4, with 8 bases lining up with TRBD1. Germline CDR1 DFQATT, CDR2 SNEGSKA (reference sequence). Trimming took 5 bases from V and 5 from J; bases not matched to a gene: 4. The CDR3 sequence is 13 residues long. For the CDR3, the DNA is TGCAGTGCTGTCGGGACAGGAAATGAAAAACTGTTTTTT. This gives the protein CSAVGTGNEKLFF.

In this sample, this clonotype turned up many times. The chain employs TRBV5-1 and TRBJ1-2, with TRBD1 matching over 12 bases. The trim removed 5 bases at V and 4 bases at J, leaving 6 bases unmatched. CDR1 and CDR2 from the germline V gene are SGHRS and YFSETQ. The CDR3 covers 15 residues. The CDR3 DNA sequence: TGCGCCAGCAGATCGGGACAGGGGGCCGTCTATGGCTACACCTTC. Its protein is CASRSGQGAVYGYTF.

This clonotype was detected a few times. This chain uses TRBV14 with TRBJ1-2, with D perhaps TRBD1 (5 bases). The length of the CDR3 is 14 residues. Germline V gives CDR1 SGHDN, CDR2 FVKESK. Trimming removed 4 bases at V and 4 bases at J, with 13 bases between. The CDR3 protein is CASSRDEVVYGYTF. The DNA for the CDR3 is TGTGCCAGCAGCCGGGACGAAGTCGTCTATGGCTACACCTTC.

This clonotype showed up just a few times. The rearrangement joins TRBV5-1 to TRBJ2-5, with D perhaps TRBD2 (5 bases). Trimming shortened V by 4 bases and J by 5 bases, and 12 bases separated the two germline ends. CDR1 and CDR2 (germline): SGHRS, YFSETQ. There are 13 residues in the CDR3. The CDR3, as DNA: TGCGCCAGCAGCCTGGATCCGGGGGAGACCCAGTACTTC. As protein: CASSLDPGETQYF. Based on the CDR3 plus reference TRBV5-1 and TRBJ2-5, the full variable domain is KAGVTQTPRYLIKTRGQQVTLSCSPISGHRSVSWYQQTPGQGLQFLFEYFSETQRNKGNFPGRFSGRQFSNSRSEMNVSTLELGDSALYLCASSLDPGETQYFGPGTRLLVL.

The chain couples TRBV7-9 to TRBJ1-1; D is possibly TRBD1 (6 bases). Trimming stripped 3 bases from V and 4 bases from J, with 9 bases between. The CDR3 loop spans 13 amino acids. In germline, CDR1 is SEHNR, CDR2 FQNEAQ (reference sequence). The DNA of the CDR3 is TGTGCCAGCAGCTTGATACAGGGCACTGAAGCTTTCTTT. This codes for CASSLIQGTEAFF.

A few counts support this clonotype. V gene TRBV14 combines with J gene TRBJ1-2; D is undetermined. V lost 2 bases and J 8 bases, leaving 12 bases between the germline ends. Germline CDR1 SGHDN, CDR2 FVKESK. The CDR3 sequence is 13 residues long. The chain's CDR3 is CASSQSEKYGYTF. Here the CDR3 DNA reads TGTGCCAGCAGCCAATCCGAGAAGTACGGCTACACCTTC.

This clonotype appeared a single time. The chain combines TRBV11-1 with TRBJ2-3; TRBD2 matches at 7 bases. After removal of 4 bases from V and 7 bases from J, the junction contained 2 bases not matched to a gene. The CDR3 has 12 residues. The germline CDR1 and CDR2 sequences are SGHAT and FQDESV (reference sequence). CDR3 DNA sequence: TGTGCCAGCAGCTCGACTAGCCATACGCAGTATTTT. Residues: CASSSTSHTQYF.

Ten or more counts support this clonotype. Here the CDR3 DNA reads TGCAGTGCTCGGACTAGCGGGGAGGTCGGGGAGCTGTTTTTT. It yields the protein CSARTSGEVGELFF. V usage is TRBV20-1 and J usage is TRBJ2-2; TRBD2 matches at 12 bases. V dropped 5 bases and J dropped 7; count of bases not matched to a gene: 5. In germline, CDR1 is DFQATT, CDR2 SNEGSKA (reference sequence). The CDR3 runs to 14 residues.